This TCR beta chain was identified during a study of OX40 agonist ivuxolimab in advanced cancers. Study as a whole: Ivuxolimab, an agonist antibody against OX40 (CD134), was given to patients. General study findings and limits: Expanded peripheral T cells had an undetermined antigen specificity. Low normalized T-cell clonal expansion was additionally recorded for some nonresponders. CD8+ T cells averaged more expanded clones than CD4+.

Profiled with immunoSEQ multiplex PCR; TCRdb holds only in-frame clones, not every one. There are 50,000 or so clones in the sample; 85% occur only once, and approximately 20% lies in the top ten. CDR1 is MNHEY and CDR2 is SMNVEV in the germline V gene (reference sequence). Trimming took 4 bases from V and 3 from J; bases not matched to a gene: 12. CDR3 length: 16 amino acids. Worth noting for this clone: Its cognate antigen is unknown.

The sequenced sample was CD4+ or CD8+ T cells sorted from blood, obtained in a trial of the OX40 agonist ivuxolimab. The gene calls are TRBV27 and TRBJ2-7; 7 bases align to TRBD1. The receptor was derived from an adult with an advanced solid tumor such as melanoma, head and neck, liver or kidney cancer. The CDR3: CASSSLLQGWDYEQYF. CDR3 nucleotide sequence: TGTGCCAGCAGTTCTCTTCTACAGGGGTGGGACTACGAGCAGTACTTC.